Given below is one T cell receptor (beta chain) in context. Antigen unknown. Unmatched junction bases numbered 11, after V lost 0 bases and J lost 6 bases. The CDR3 runs 17 residues. Germline V lookup: CDR1 LGHNA, CDR2 YNFKEQ. Via MiXCR, TCRdb re-called the 5' RACE reads, giving one row per CDR3 protein. The sample carries 500,000 to 650,000 distinct CDR3 sequences, about 20% recorded once. These data are taken from a study of T-cell memory formation after mild COVID-19. The wider study: In these data, TCR clusters were largely donor specific.

Study observations and caveats: Specificity for SARS-CoV-2 was not confirmed among the second-wave clones peaking on day 37.

The sequencing sample was made of PBMCs or a T cell subset sorted from them (not recorded which). This TCR was recovered from an adult woman who had mild COVID-19 (a few samples of this study predate the infection). Cell type and time point are not known. The chain combines TRBV4-2 with TRBJ2-1, with TRBD2 matching over 7 bases. The CDR3: CASSQEGLGGLINEQFF. In nucleotides, the CDR3 is TGTGCCAGCAGCCAAGAGGGTTTGGGAGGGCTGATCAATGAGCAGTTCTTC.